This TCR beta chain is drawn from a study of blood T cell repertoires in COVID-19. About the study: Researchers got acute and convalescent COVID-19 samples from the United States, Italy and Spain.

Per the original data handling: Estimates of nucleated cell counts were drawn from the amplification of reference gene primers. Profiled with immunoSEQ multiplex PCR; TCRdb holds only in-frame clones, not every one. Clonal size and the V and J genes are those of that table, whereas D and trimming came from the DNA. The sample holds roughly 230,000 clones; around 83% are singletons and the top ten take just under 7.5%. CDR1 and CDR2 from the germline V gene are MNHEY and SMNVEV (reference sequence). J lost 6 bases, V lost 4 bases, and 4 bases had no gene match. The CDR3 runs 14 residues. The sequence came from a woman between 45 and 65 years old with acute or convalescent COVID-19. The rearrangement links TRBV27 to TRBJ2-7; 12 bases are a match to TRBD2. Material for sequencing was peripheral blood. The CDR3 DNA sequence: TGTGCCAGCAGTTGGACTAGCGGGGCGACCGAGCAGTACTTC. It specifies CASSWTSGATEQYF.